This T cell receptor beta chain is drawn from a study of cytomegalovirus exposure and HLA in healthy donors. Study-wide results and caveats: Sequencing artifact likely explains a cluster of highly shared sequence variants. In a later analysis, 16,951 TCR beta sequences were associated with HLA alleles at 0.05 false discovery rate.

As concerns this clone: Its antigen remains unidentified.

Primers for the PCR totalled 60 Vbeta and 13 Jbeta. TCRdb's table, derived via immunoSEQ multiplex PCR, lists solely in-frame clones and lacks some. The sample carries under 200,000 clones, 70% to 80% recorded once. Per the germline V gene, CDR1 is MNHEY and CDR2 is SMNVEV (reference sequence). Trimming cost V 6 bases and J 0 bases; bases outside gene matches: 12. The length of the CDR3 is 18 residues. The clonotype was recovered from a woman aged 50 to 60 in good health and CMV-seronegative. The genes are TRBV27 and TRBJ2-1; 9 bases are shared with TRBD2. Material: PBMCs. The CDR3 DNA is TGTGCCAGCAGCCCCCCAGCGGGAGGTAAGAGCTCCTACAATGAGCAGTTCTTC. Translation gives CASSPPAGGKSSYNEQFF.